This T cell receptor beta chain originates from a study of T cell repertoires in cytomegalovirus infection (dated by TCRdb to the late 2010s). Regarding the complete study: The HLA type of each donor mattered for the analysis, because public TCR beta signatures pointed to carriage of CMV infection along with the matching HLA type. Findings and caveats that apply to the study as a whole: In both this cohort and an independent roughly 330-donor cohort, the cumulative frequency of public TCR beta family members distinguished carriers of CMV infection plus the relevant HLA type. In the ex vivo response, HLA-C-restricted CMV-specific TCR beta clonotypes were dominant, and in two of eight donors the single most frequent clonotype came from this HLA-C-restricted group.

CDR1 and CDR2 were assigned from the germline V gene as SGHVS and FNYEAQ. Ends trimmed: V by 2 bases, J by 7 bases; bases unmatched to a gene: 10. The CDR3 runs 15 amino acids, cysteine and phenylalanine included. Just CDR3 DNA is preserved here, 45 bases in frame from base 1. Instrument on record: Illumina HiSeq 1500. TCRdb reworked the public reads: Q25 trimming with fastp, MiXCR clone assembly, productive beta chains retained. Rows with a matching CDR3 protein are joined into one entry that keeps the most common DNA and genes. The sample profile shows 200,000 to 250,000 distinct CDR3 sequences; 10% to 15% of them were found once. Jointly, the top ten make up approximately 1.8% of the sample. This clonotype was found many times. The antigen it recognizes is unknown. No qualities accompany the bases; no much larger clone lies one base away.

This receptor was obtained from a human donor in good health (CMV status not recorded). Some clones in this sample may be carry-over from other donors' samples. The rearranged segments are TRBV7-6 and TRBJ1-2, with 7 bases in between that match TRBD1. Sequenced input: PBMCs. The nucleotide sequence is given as TGTGCCAGCAGCTTAAACGTACAGGGGTCCGCTGGCTACACCTTC. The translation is CASSLNVQGSAGYTF.